The clone carrying this T cell receptor (beta chain) has a count of ten or more. No antigen is known for it. The data are from a study of human T cells and chemical hapten exposure. Overall study: The study patch tested 0.01% DPC on the upper back and read results at 6 days.

Germline values: CDR1 MDHEN, CDR2 SYDVKM. V was trimmed by 5 bases and J by 2 bases, leaving 16 bases between them. The CDR3 extends over 15 amino acids. Notes on the study in general: Patch test score was positively correlated with the counts of TCRs that had expanded at PT1. With DPC sensitization, TCRs exceeding 1 in 1000 frequency showed no change.

The library gave individual cDNA molecules unique molecular identifiers. TCRdb reprocessed the RACE reads with MiXCR, giving one entry per CDR3 protein. The profile shows some 250,000 distinct CDR3 sequences, approximately 8% of them singletons. Time point indicated: pre-sensitization, week 0. Treatment meaning: therapeutic diphenylcyclopropenone sensitization with weekly scalp DPC. The material sequenced was whole blood, taken in connection with sensitization to the hapten diphenylcyclopropenone (DPC). This chain uses TRBV28 with TRBJ2-7; maybe TRBD2 (6 bases). The clonotype comes from a man younger than 35 with alopecia areata. Some clones in this sample may be carry-over from other donors' samples. This CDR3 reads CASSIRDGGPYEQYF. The CDR3 coding sequence is TGTGCCAGCAGTATCCGGGACGGAGGGCCCTACGAGCAGTACTTC.